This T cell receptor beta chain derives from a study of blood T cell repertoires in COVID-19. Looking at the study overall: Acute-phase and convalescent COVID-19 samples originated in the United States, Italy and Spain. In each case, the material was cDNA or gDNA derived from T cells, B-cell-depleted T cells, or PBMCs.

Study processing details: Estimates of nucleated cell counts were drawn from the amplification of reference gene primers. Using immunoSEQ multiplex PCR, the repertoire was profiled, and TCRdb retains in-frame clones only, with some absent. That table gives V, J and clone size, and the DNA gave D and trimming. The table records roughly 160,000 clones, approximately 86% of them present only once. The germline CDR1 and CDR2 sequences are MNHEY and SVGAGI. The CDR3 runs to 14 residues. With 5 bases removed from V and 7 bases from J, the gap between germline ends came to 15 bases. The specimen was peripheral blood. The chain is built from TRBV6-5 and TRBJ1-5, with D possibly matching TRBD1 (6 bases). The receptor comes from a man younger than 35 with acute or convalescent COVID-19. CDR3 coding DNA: TGTGCCAGCAGTCCCAGGGGTGGCGGGCAGCCCCAGCATTTT. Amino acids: CASSPRGGGQPQHF.